This T cell receptor beta chain was recorded in a study of beta chain features in type 1 diabetes. Study background: The study examined about 110,000,000 sorted cells across all samples. The study's findings and limits: An over-representation of cells with high TCR expression could result from cDNA sequencing. All four CD4+ subsets from Type 1 diabetes patients carried moderately but significantly shorter TCRB CDR3s.

Purity exceeding 95% was reached by all sorted populations. There are 15 residues in the CDR3. V lost 5 bases to trimming and J lost 2 bases; unmatched junction nucleotides: 5. Germline CDR1 SGDLS, CDR2 YYNGEE. Points on this clone: Antigen specificity is unknown.

The isolated RNA, all of it, was reverse transcribed, so expressed TCRB transcripts were what got sequenced. TCRdb keeps only in-frame clones here, not all; method: immunoSEQ multiplex PCR. Counted here are about 350,000 clones, 20% occurring once; the ten biggest clones make up approximately 0.046%. The clonotype comes from a woman aged 18-29 years in good health. This rearrangement joins TRBV9 to TRBJ2-5; the match to TRBD2 covers 11 bases. The specimen was naive CD4+ T cells from blood. This CDR3 reads CASSATSGTQETQYF. CDR3 DNA: TGTGCCAGCAGTGCGACTAGCGGGACTCAAGAGACCCAGTACTTC.